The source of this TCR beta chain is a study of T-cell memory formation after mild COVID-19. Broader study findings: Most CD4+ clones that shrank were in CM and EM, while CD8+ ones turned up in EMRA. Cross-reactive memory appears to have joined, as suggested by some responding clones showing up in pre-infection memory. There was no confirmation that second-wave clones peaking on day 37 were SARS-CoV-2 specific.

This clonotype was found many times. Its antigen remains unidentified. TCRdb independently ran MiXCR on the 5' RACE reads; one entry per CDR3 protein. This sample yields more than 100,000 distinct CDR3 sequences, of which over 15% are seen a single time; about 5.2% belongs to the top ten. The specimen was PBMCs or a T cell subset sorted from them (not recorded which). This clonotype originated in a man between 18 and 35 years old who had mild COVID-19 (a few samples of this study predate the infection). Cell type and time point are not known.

The CDR3 sequence is CASSLEVMTEAFF. CDR3 DNA sequence: TGTGCCAGCAGTTTGGAGGTTATGACTGAAGCTTTCTTT. The chain couples TRBV12-3 or TRBV12-4 to TRBJ1-1; no firm D call. V lost 3 bases, J lost 5 bases, and 10 bases lay in between. The CDR3 runs 13 residues.